A selection of T cell receptor beta chains follows, all from one sample in a study of control samples from healthy donors and cancer patients. Libraries were prepared by immunoSEQ multiplex PCR; TCRdb keeps only in-frame clonotypes and omits some of them. Among more than 95,000 clones listed, around 89% were seen once. Material for sequencing was PBMCs. These receptors all stem from a man in his sixties with lung cancer. Each CDR3 is given with its conserved first and last residue. A D gene is named only where the DNA matches it firmly. Part of the rows lack a size; the others show once, few, many or a class for expanded clones.

>few|TRBD1|TRBJ1-2|TRBV30
TGTGCCTGGAGTATAGGGACAGGCGATGGCTACACCTTC
CAWSIGTGDGYTF
>.|TRBD1|TRBJ2-1|TRBV7-2
TGTGCCAGCAGCTTAGGGCAGGGGGCGGCTTGGGAGCAGTTCTTC
CASSLGQGAAWEQFF
>.|.|TRBJ2-5|TRBV27
TGTGCCAGCAGTTTCGTTGGGGTGGGAGAGACCCAGTACTTC
CASSFVGVGETQYF
>.|.|TRBJ2-5|TRBV12-2
.
CASRFGAGIQETQYF
>.|.|TRBJ2-5|TRBV5-1
TGCGCCAGCAGCTCAACCGGGAGACAAGAGACCCAGTACTTC
CASSSTGRQETQYF
>.|.|TRBJ1-1|TRBV3-1/TRBV3-2
TGTGCCAGCAGCCAAGATCTAGGCAACACTGAAGCTTTCTTT
CASSQDLGNTEAFF
>.|.|TRBJ1-2|TRBV27
TGTGCCAGCAGTCCCACCGGGGGCTATGGCTACACCTTC
CASSPTGGYGYTF
>once|.|TRBJ1-5|TRBV7-9
TGTGCCAGCAGCTACCGGGACCCCATGGGCAATCAGCCCCAGCATTTT
CASSYRDPMGNQPQHF
>.|.|TRBJ2-2|TRBV15
TGTGCCACCAGCAGAGATGCCGGGACCGCTCGGATCACCGGGGAGCTGTTTTTT
CATSRDAGTARITGELFF
>.|.|TRBJ1-2|TRBV7-9
TGTGCCAGCAGCTTCGGGGACACTTGGGCCTACACCTTC
CASSFGDTWAYTF
>.|.|TRBJ1-1|TRBV15
TGTGCCACCAGCAGAGGAGCGGCGAACACTGAAGCTTTCTTT
CATSRGAANTEAFF
>few|.|TRBJ1-5|TRBV6-1
TGTGCCAGCAGTGAAGGGGCGGGCTTTCAGCCCCAGCATTTT
CASSEGAGFQPQHF
>.|.|TRBJ1-2|TRBV25-1
TGTGCCAGCAGTGATGACCCTGCCTTCAGGGGCTACACCTTC
CASSDDPAFRGYTF
>.|.|TRBJ1-5|TRBV12-3/TRBV12-4
TGTGCCAGCAGTTGGAATCGTGACCAGCCCCAGCATTTT
CASSWNRDQPQHF
>.|.|TRBJ1-2|TRBV6-6
TGTGCCAGCAGCGACCCTGCCTATGGCTACACCTTC
CASSDPAYGYTF
>.|.|TRBJ2-1|TRBV19
TGTGCCAGTAGTATTGCAGGCAACTCCTACAATGAGCAGTTCTTC
CASSIAGNSYNEQFF
>.|.|TRBJ2-3|TRBV5-8
TGTGCCAGCAGCTTGGTAGAGATTAGCACAGATACGCAGTATTTT
CASSLVEISTDTQYF
>.|TRBD2|TRBJ2-3|TRBV5-5
TGTGCCAGCAGCCTTCAGCGGGGGGGCACAGATACGCAGTATTTT
CASSLQRGGTDTQYF
>.|.|TRBJ1-1|TRBV6-5
TGTGCCAGCAGTTACTCGTCGCTGAACACTGAAGCTTTCTTT
CASSYSSLNTEAFF
>.|.|TRBJ2-2|TRBV7-3
TGTGCCAGCAGCTTGGGGACCGGGGAGCTGTTTTTT
CASSLGTGELFF
>.|.|TRBJ2-1|TRBV12-3/TRBV12-4
TGTGCCAGCACTCTAGACAGCTACAATGAGCAGTTCTTC
CASTLDSYNEQFF
>.|.|TRBJ2-3|TRBV9
TGTGCCAGCAGCGCCTCGTCGCCAAGATCCACAGATACGCAGTATTTT
CASSASSPRSTDTQYF
>.|TRBD1|TRBJ1-5|TRBV5-1
TGCGCCAGCAGCTGGGGGACAGGGGGCAATCAGCCCCAGCATTTT
CASSWGTGGNQPQHF
>.|.|TRBJ2-2|TRBV7-3
TGTGCCAGCAGCCCCCAGCACGACACCGGGGAGCTGTTTTTT
CASSPQHDTGELFF
>.|.|TRBJ1-2|TRBV7-9
TGTGCCAGCAGCCCCGGGACTCTTACGGGAATTAACTATGGCTACACCTTC
CASSPGTLTGINYGYTF
>.|.|TRBJ1-5|TRBV19
TGTGCCAGTAGTACCTGGACCGAATATAGCAATCAGCCCCAGCATTTT
CASSTWTEYSNQPQHF
>.|.|TRBJ1-6|TRBV30
TGTGCCTGGGCGTCTAATTCACCCCTCCACTTT
CAWASNSPLHF
>.|.|TRBJ1-2|TRBV3-1/TRBV3-2
TGTGCCAGCAGCCAAGAACAGCTCTATGGCTACACCTTC
CASSQEQLYGYTF
>.|TRBD1|TRBJ2-2|TRBV7-6
TGTGCCAGCAGCTCCTTGGACAGGGGGGATCCTAACACCGGGGAGCTGTTTTTT
CASSSLDRGDPNTGELFF
>.|TRBD1|TRBJ1-2|TRBV6-1
TGTGCCAGCAGTGAAGCAGGGACAGGAAGATCCTATGGCTACACCTTC
CASSEAGTGRSYGYTF
>.|.|TRBJ2-5|TRBV24-1
TGTGCCACCAGTGATTACGGACAGACCCAGTACTTC
CATSDYGQTQYF
>.|.|TRBJ1-2|TRBV29-1
TGCAGCGTTTTACCAGGGGCGGCTAACTATGGCTACACCTTC
CSVLPGAANYGYTF
>.|.|TRBJ2-1|TRBV29-1
TGCAGCGTTGACAGCCTATTATTAGCGTACCCCTACAATGAGCAGTTCTTC
CSVDSLLLAYPYNEQFF
>.|.|TRBJ2-4|TRBV3-1/TRBV3-2
TGTGCCAGCAGCCAAGGGTACAGTCCTAAAGGAGACATTCAGTACTTC
CASSQGYSPKGDIQYF
>.|.|TRBJ2-3|TRBV5-1
TGCGCCAGCAGCTTGGACTTAAGTGGCACAGATACGCAGTATTTT
CASSLDLSGTDTQYF
>once|.|TRBJ2-3|TRBV5-1
TGCGCCAGCAGCACACAGGGTTTTAGCACAGATACGCAGTATTTT
CASSTQGFSTDTQYF
>few|.|TRBJ1-1|TRBV5-1
TGCGCCAGCAGCTTGGAGGGGGGGCGAGGGACTGAAGCTTTCTTT
CASSLEGGRGTEAFF
>.|.|TRBJ2-5|TRBV18
TGTGCCAGCTCACCAAGGAACCAAGAGACCCAGTACTTC
CASSPRNQETQYF
>.|.|TRBJ2-1|TRBV28
TGTGCCAGTCTCTTCCGGGCAAATGAGCAGTTCTTC
CASLFRANEQFF